Listed here are 5 T cell receptor beta chains from one sample, sequenced in a study of blood T cells in healthy people across ages. A second PCR of roughly 7 to 11 cycles used a sample-barcoded 5' primer and a J-beta primer mix. TCRdb re-analysed the 5' RACE reads in MiXCR, keeping a single row per CDR3 protein. The sample has about 780,000 distinct CDR3 sequences, under 80% seen once. Sequencing was performed on blood. The receptors were gathered from a man aged 30-40 years in good health.

V gene TRBV2 combines with J gene TRBJ1-2; 11 bases line up with TRBD1. The CDR3 sequence is 13 residues long. Germline lookup yields CDR1 SNHLY and CDR2 FYNNEI. Trimming took 5 bases from V and 6 from J; bases not matched to a gene: 2. CDR3 region: CASSKDRGHGYTF. The CDR3 nucleotides read TGTGCCAGCAGTAAGGACAGGGGGCATGGCTACACCTTC. Complete variable domain (other parts from reference TRBV2 and TRBJ1-2): EPEVTQTPSHQVTQMGQEVILRCVPISNHLYFYWYRQILGQKVEFLVSFYNNEISEKSEIFDDQFSVERPDGSNFTLKIRSTKLEDSAMYFCASSKDRGHGYTFGSGTRLTVV.

The gene calls are TRBV21-1 and TRBJ2-1; TRBD1, the table's D call, lacks a check against the DNA. TRBV21-1 is a known pseudogene. The CDR3 extends over 15 amino acids. The CDR3 here is CATNPGTETINEQFF. The CDR3 DNA reads as TGTGCCACCAACCCCGGGACAGAGACCATCAATGAGCAGTTCTTC.

This chain links TRBV4-1 with TRBJ2-7; D remains unclear. Trimming took off 0 bases at V and 0 bases at J, with 9 bases between the two ends. The CDR3 is 15 amino acids. CDR1 is MGHRA, CDR2 YSYEKL, per germline. The CDR3 region has the DNA TGCGCCAGCAGCCAAGAGTACCAGAGCTCCTACGAGCAGTACTTC. Amino acid sequence: CASSQEYQSSYEQYF.

The rearrangement links TRBV3-1 to TRBJ2-3; D might be TRBD1 (5 bases). Germline CDR1 LGHDT, CDR2 YNNKEL (reference sequence). V was shortened by 0 bases and J by 3 bases, with 19 bases between the two germline ends. The CDR3 extends over 18 amino acids. CDR3 DNA sequence: TGTGCCAGCAGCCAAGAATACGAGGTGGGGCTCGTGACAGATACGCAGTATTTT. Protein product: CASSQEYEVGLVTDTQYF.

The genes are TRBV20-1 and TRBJ2-7; D is possibly TRBD1 (5 bases). The J call may be wrong; the DNA end is better matched by TRBJ2-1. Per the germline V gene, CDR1 is DFQATT and CDR2 is SNEGSKA (reference sequence). The CDR3 has 15 residues. The CDR3 nucleotides read TGCAGTGCTAGAGATCGAAGACAGCCATACAATGAGCAGTTCTTC. Residues: CSARDRRQPYNEQFF.